This T cell receptor beta chain originates from a study of cytomegalovirus exposure and HLA in healthy donors. Unrecorded immune exposure was likely among donors, who were nominally healthy when sampled. To note about this clone: Antigen unknown.

Study-level points and caveats: After further analysis at a later stage, around 17,000 TCR beta sequences were associated with HLA alleles at 0.05 false discovery rate. Later work showed greater clonal expansion in HLA-associated TCR beta chains than in equally common others.

13 Jbeta primers and 60 Vbeta primers were used for the PCR. Assay: immunoSEQ multiplex PCR; the TCRdb copy retains only in-frame clones and omits some. The profile shows 130,000 to 150,000 clones, 65% to 80% of them singletons. The CDR3 length is 16 residues. Looked up from germline, CDR1 is SEHNR and CDR2 is FQNEAQ (reference sequence). The source of this sequence is a man aged 40-55 years in good health and CMV-seropositive. V is TRBV7-9 and J is TRBJ2-5, with TRBD2 identical over 15 bases. The closer fit of TRBJ2-7 to the DNA end suggests the J call may be wrong. The sample comprised PBMCs. CDR3 coding DNA: TGTGCCAGCAGCTTAGGGGGACTAGCGGGGGGCTACGAGCAGTACTTC. This codes for CASSLGGLAGGYEQYF.